Included here is one T cell receptor beta chain sequence, with context. Its target is not known. Deletions cut 0 bases from V and 5 bases from J, with 11 bases between. Germline CDR1 reads SGDLS; CDR2 reads YYNGEE. The CDR3 spans 14 residues. The source of the sample is a study of T cell responses to AZD1222 COVID-19 vaccine. Study-wide findings and caveats: Repertoires in all cases were sampled only once the peak T cell response had passed. Spike-specific TCR breadth and depth grew following two AZD1222 doses. Donors in the cohort were predominantly white British and more often female, and clonal diversity was possibly underestimated.

Assay used: immunoSEQ multiplex PCR; TCRdb lists only in-frame clones, some missing. Of nearly 200,000 clones listed, approximately 93% were seen once; the top ten hold 1%. The V call is TRBV9, the J call TRBJ2-5; D not resolved. This TCR was sampled from an adult who received the AZD1222 COVID-19 vaccine. The sample consisted of peripheral blood, taken 28 days after the second AZD1222 dose. CDR3 in DNA: TGTGCCAGCAGCGTAGGAGAGGTTTTGGAGACCCAGTACTTC. It codes for CASSVGEVLETQYF.